This TCR beta chain was identified during a study of T cell responses to AZD1222 COVID-19 vaccine. Across the whole study: Combined were second doses at about 4 or about 12 weeks. Whole-study results and caveats: Donors were largely white British and mainly female; clonal diversity was possibly underestimated. Sampled repertoires all dated from after the peak T cell response. Mapped onto spike, vaccine-associated CD4 TCRs spanned it and were dominant at 160-218 and 743-854.

TCRdb's copy holds only in-frame clones and misses some; the assay was immunoSEQ multiplex PCR. Altogether about 180,000 clones are present, around 90% being singletons, with the ten largest covering approximately 0.5%. For this clone: Antigen specificity is unknown.

The CDR3 runs to 16 residues. V lost 4 bases to trimming and J lost 0 bases; unmatched junction nucleotides: 0. In germline, CDR1 is KGHSH, CDR2 LQKENI. J is TRBJ2-1 and V is TRBV18; 13 nucleotides align to TRBD2. Sequencing was performed on peripheral blood, taken on day 0 of AZD1222 vaccination. The receptor was derived from an adult in good health. The DNA for the CDR3 is TGTGCCAGCTCACGGACTAGCGGGAGCTCCTACAATGAGCAGTTCTTC. This encodes CASSRTSGSSYNEQFF.